This T cell receptor (beta chain) was identified in a study of blood T cell repertoires in COVID-19. Study summary: Donors in the United States, Italy and Spain gave samples during acute or convalescent COVID-19. From T cells, B-cell-depleted T cells, or PBMCs came the material, which was cDNA or gDNA.

How the authors handled the data: Amplification from reference gene primers served as the basis for estimated nucleated cell counts. The assay was immunoSEQ multiplex PCR, and TCRdb's table has in-frame clones only and misses some. V and J calls and clone size are given by that table; D and trimming were obtained from the DNA. The table lists 45,000 to 65,000 clones, 91% of them singletons, with roughly 9% in the top ten. CDR1 SGHAT and CDR2 FQNNGV come from the germline V gene. This CDR3 contains 17 residues. V lost 0 bases, J lost 8 bases, and 20 bases lay in between. The source of this sequence is a human donor in a cohort sampled during active COVID-19. Sequences were obtained from peripheral blood. The chain is built from TRBV11-2 and TRBJ1-3, with D possibly being TRBD1 (5 bases). The CDR3: CASSLDWGPKRGYTIYF. In nucleotides, the CDR3 is TGTGCCAGCAGCTTAGATTGGGGCCCTAAACGCGGATACACCATATATTTT.